This TCR beta chain stems from a study of technical replicates of blood from a few donors. Germline V gene data show CDR1 as MNHEY and CDR2 as SVGAGI. The CDR3 contains 16 residues. V lost 0 bases to trimming and J lost 4 bases; unmatched junction nucleotides: 6. This clone was observed once. Data came from immunoSEQ multiplex PCR; TCRdb stores just in-frame clones and leaves some out. The sample carries 80,000 to 95,000 clones, 94% recorded once. This TCR was sampled from a human donor in good health. Sequenced material: T cells isolated from PBMCs. The chain joins TRBV6-5 to TRBJ2-1; the match to TRBD2 covers 7 bases. The CDR3 DNA follows: TGTGCCAGCAGTTACTCGGTAGCGGGTGTTTACAATGAGCAGTTCTTC. As protein: CASSYSVAGVYNEQFF.